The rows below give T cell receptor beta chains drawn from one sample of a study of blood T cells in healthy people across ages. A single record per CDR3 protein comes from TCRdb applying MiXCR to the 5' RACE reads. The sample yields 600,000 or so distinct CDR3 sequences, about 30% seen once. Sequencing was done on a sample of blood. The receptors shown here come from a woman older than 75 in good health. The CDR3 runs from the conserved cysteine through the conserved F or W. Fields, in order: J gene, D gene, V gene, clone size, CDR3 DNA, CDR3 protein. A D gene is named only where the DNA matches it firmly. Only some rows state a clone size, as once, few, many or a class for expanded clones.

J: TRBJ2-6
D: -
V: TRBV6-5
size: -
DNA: TGTGCCAGCAGTTTCGGGACGGGGGCCAACGTCCTGACTTTC
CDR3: CASSFGTGANVLTF

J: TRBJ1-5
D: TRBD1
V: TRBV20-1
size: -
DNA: TGCAGCGTTCTGACAGGGAGGAATCGGCCCCAGCATTTT
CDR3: CSVLTGRNRPQHF

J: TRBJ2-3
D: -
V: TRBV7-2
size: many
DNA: TGTGCCAGCAGCTCGGCCCTTCCTAGCACAGATACGCAGTATTTT
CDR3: CASSSALPSTDTQYF

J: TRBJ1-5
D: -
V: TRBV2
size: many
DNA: TGTGCCAGCCACACAGGGCCTAATCAGCCCCAGCATTTT
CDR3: CASHTGPNQPQHF

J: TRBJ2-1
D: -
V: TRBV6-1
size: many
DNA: TGTGCCAGCAGTGGATTTTCCGGATCCTACAATGAGCAGTTCTTC
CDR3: CASSGFSGSYNEQFF

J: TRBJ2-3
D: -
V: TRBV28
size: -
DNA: TGTGCCAGCAGTTTGGAGGGGGTAGTTAAAGATACGCAGTATTTT
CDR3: CASSLEGVVKDTQYF

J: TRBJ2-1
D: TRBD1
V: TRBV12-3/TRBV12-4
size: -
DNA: TGTACCAGCAGTACAGGACAGGGGGCGGGTGAGCAGTTCTTC
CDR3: CTSSTGQGAGEQFF

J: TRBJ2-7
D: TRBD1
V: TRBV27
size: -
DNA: TGTGCCAGCGTCCGGGACAGGGTGCTCTACGAGCAGTACTTC
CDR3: CASVRDRVLYEQYF

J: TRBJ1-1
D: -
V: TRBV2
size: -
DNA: TGTGCCACCGAAGAAAGGACTGAAGCTTTCTTT
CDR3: CATEERTEAFF

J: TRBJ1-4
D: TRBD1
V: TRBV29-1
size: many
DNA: TGCAGCGTTGAACCATACGCGCCGGGACAGCGTGAAAAACTGTTTTTT
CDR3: CSVEPYAPGQREKLFF

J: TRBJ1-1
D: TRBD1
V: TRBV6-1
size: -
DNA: TGTGCCAGCAGATTCCGGGACAGGAACACTGAAGCTTTCTTT
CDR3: CASRFRDRNTEAFF

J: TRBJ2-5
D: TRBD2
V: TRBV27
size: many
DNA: TGTGCCAGCAGTTCGCGACTAGCGGGGTACCAAGAGACCCAGTACTTC
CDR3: CASSSRLAGYQETQYF

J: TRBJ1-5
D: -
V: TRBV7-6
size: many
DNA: TGTGCCAGCAGCTTAGGCCCCGTTCAGCCCCAGCATTTT
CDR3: CASSLGPVQPQHF

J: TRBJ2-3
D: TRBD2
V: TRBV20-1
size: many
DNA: TGCAGTGCTAGCGGGGGGGCGGGGGATACGCAGTATTTT
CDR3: CSASGGAGDTQYF

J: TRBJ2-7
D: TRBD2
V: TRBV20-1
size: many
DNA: TGCAGTGCTAGGCGAGCGGGGGCTCAATACGAGCAGTACTTC
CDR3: CSARRAGAQYEQYF

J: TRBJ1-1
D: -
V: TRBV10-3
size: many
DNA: TGTGCCATCAGTGAGTCGCACAGGATAACGAACACTGAAGCTTTCTTT
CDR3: CAISESHRITNTEAFF

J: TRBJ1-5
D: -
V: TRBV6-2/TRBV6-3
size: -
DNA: TGTGCCAGCAGTGCCCTTAGGGGGAGCAATCAGCCCCAGCATTTT
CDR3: CASSALRGSNQPQHF

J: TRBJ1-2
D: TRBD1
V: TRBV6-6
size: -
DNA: TGTGCCAGCAGGAGACGAACAGGGGATTACACCTTC
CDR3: CASRRRTGDYTF

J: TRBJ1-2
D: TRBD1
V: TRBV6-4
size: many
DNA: TGTGCCAGCAGGATGTGGACAGGGGTACAGTATGGCTACACCTTC
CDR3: CASRMWTGVQYGYTF

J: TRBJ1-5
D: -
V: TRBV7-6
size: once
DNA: TGTGCCATCAGTGAGTTAGGGGGTTCTCAGCCCCAGCATTTT
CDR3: CAISELGGSQPQHF

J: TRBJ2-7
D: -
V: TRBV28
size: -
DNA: TGTGCCAGCAGTCCCACTAACACCTACGAGCAGTACTTC
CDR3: CASSPTNTYEQYF

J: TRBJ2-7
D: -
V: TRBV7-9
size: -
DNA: TGTGCCAGCAGCCCGGGGTCGGGGACAACTCAACTTCGCGAGCAGTACTTC
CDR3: CASSPGSGTTQLREQYF

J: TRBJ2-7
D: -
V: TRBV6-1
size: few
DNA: TGTGCCAGCAGGACGGGACACCTAACTGCTGGTTACGAGCAGTACTTC
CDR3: CASRTGHLTAGYEQYF

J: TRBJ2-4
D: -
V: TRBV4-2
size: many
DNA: TGTGCCAGCAGCTCGCAGAACATTCAGTACTTC
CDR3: CASSSQNIQYF

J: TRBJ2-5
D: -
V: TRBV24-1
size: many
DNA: TGTGCCACCAGCAACCAAGAGACCCAGTACTTC
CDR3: CATSNQETQYF

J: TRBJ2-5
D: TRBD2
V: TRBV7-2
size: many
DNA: TGTGCCAGCAGCTTTAGCGGGGGGCAAGAGACCCAGTACTTC
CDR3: CASSFSGGQETQYF

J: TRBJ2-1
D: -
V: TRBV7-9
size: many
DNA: TGTGCCAGCAGCTGGAGGGACAGCAACAATGAGCAGTTCTTC
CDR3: CASSWRDSNNEQFF

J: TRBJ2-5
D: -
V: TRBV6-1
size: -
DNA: TGTGCCAGCAGTGAAAGATGGCGGGTTGAGACCCAGTACTTC
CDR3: CASSERWRVETQYF

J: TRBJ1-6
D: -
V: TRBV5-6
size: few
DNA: TGTGCCAGCAGCTTGGTAAAAAGGGATGGACGTGATTCACCCCTCCACTTT
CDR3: CASSLVKRDGRDSPLHF

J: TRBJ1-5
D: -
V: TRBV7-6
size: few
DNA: TGTGCCAGCAGCAACAGGGAGGGGCCGCCCCAGCATTTT
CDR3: CASSNREGPPQHF

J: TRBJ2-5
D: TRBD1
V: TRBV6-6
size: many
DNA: TGTGCCAGCAGTCAACGGACAGGGGGCCAAGAGACCCAGTACTTC
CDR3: CASSQRTGGQETQYF

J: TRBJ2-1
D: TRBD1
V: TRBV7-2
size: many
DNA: TGTGCCAGCAATCAGGGGGAATGGAACAATGAGCAGTTCTTC
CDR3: CASNQGEWNNEQFF

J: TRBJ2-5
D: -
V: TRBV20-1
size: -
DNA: TGCAGTGCTCTCGGTAGGACCGGAGCGGAGACCCAGTACTTC
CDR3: CSALGRTGAETQYF

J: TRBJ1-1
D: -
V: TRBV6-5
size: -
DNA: TGTGCCAGCAGTCGACCGGGGACTCAGGGCACTGAAGCTTTCTTT
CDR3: CASSRPGTQGTEAFF

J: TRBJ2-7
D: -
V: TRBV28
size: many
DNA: TGTGCCAGCAGTAGCCCGGGAGAAGCCTACGAGCAGTACTTC
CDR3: CASSSPGEAYEQYF

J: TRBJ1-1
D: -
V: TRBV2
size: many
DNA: TGTGCCAGCAGTGGAGGAGGTTCGAACACTGAAGCTTTCTTT
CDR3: CASSGGGSNTEAFF

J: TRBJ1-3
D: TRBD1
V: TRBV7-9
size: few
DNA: TGTGCCAGCGCAGGGGGCTCTGGAAACACCATATATTTT
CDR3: CASAGGSGNTIYF

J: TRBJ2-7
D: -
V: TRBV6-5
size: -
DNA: TGTGCTAGCACCTCAGCCTCCTACGAGCAGTACTTC
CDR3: CASTSASYEQYF

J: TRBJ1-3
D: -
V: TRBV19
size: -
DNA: TGTGCCAGTAGTGTCGGGATATCTGGAAACACCATATATTTT
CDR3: CASSVGISGNTIYF

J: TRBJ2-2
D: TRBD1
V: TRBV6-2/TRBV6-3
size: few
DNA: TGTGCCAGCAGTTCGGACAGGGCTACCGGGGAGCTGTTTTTT
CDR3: CASSSDRATGELFF

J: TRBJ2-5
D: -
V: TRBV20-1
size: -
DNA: TGCAGTGCTGTTCTTGGGACCCAGTACTTC
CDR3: CSAVLGTQYF

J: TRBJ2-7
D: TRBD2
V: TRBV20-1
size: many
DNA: TGCAGTGCTAGAGGGCGGGGGGCCTCGAGCTCCTACGAGCAGTACTTC
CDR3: CSARGRGASSSYEQYF

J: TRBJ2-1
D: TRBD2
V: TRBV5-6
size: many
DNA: TGTGCCAGCAGCTTCCGACTAGCGGGGCTCTTAGGCAATGAGCAGTTCTTC
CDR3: CASSFRLAGLLGNEQFF

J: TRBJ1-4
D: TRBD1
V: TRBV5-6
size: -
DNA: TGTGCCAGCAGCCCCGGGACAGCAGTCCGGGAAAAACTGTTTTTT
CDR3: CASSPGTAVREKLFF

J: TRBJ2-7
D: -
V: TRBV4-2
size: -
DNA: TGTGCCAGCAGCCAAGATGCGGTGACTGACGAGCAGTACTTC
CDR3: CASSQDAVTDEQYF